Following are 16 T cell receptor beta chains from one sample sequenced in a study of cytomegalovirus exposure and HLA in healthy donors. Clones were read by immunoSEQ multiplex PCR, and TCRdb kept only the in-frame ones, dropping some. The sample contains roughly 77,000 clones, 85% to 95% of which appear only once. The sequenced material came from PBMCs. The receptors originated from a woman in her late teens or twenties in good health and CMV-seronegative.

The V gene is TRBV4-3, the J gene TRBJ2-1; tentative D call: TRBD2 (5 bases). The V end lost 4 bases, the J end lost 4 bases, and 14 bases lay between the germline ends. The CDR3 runs to 15 residues. Germline CDR1 and CDR2: LGHNA and YSLEER. CDR3 sequence (DNA): TGCGCCAGCAGCCTTCAACGGGAACCGTACAATGAGCAGTTCTTC. Protein: CASSLQREPYNEQFF.

The chain links TRBV28 to TRBJ1-3; no definite D call. The CDR3 is 15 residues long. Trimming cost V 2 bases and J 5 bases, with 13 bases left between them. The germline V gene encodes CDR1 MDHEN and CDR2 SYDVKM. The CDR3 sequence: CASSLGRGERNTIYF. Written as DNA, the CDR3 is TGTGCCAGCAGTTTAGGCAGAGGAGAAAGAAACACCATATATTTT.

The rearrangement links TRBV7-9 to TRBJ2-3; 11 bases map to TRBD2. Germline loops: CDR1 SEHNR, CDR2 FQNEAQ (reference sequence). The CDR3 loop spans 15 amino acids. V lost 4 bases, J lost 2 bases, and 2 bases stayed unmatched. CDR3 protein: CASSWTSGSTDTQYF. Written as DNA, the CDR3 is TGTGCCAGCAGCTGGACTAGCGGGTCCACAGATACGCAGTATTTT.

The CDR3 DNA sequence: TGTGCCAGCAGCCTCCAGCGGGGCCTGAACACTGAAGCTTTCTTT. Translating it yields CASSLQRGLNTEAFF. This chain uses TRBV6-1 with TRBJ1-1, with D possibly being TRBD1 (5 bases). CDR3 size: 15 residues. Per germline, CDR1 MNHNS and CDR2 SASEGT. The V and J ends lost 6 bases and 0 bases respectively, with 14 bases between them.

This chain joins TRBV7-2 and TRBJ2-5; D is possibly TRBD2 (6 bases). Germline CDR1 SGHTA, CDR2 FQGNSA. There are 14 residues in the CDR3. The V gene lost 4 bases and the J gene lost 4 bases, with 13 bases spanning the gap. The CDR3 is CASSSLGSGETQYF. As DNA, the CDR3 is TGTGCCAGCAGCTCCCTCGGGAGCGGAGAGACCCAGTACTTC.

The genes are TRBV18 and TRBJ1-3; D possibly corresponds to TRBD1 (5 bases). Germline V CDR1 and CDR2: KGHSH, LQKENI. There are 14 residues in the CDR3. V was clipped by 2 bases and J by 5 bases, with 10 bases between them. CDR3 protein: CASSPGAGRNTIYF. CDR3 sequence (DNA): TGTGCCAGCTCACCAGGAGCAGGGAGAAACACCATATATTTT.

This clone was detected only once. The chain joins TRBV9 to TRBJ2-1; 9 positions match TRBD2. Germline CDR1 and CDR2: SGDLS and YYNGEE. The trim removed 0 bases at V and 6 bases at J, leaving 4 bases unmatched. The length of the CDR3 is 15 residues. The CDR3 region is CASSVGREGRNEQFF. The CDR3 region has the DNA TGTGCCAGCAGCGTAGGGCGGGAGGGCCGCAATGAGCAGTTCTTC.

The V and J genes are TRBV28 and TRBJ2-5; D is unclear. CDR1 is MDHEN, CDR2 SYDVKM, per germline. V was shortened by 3 bases and J by 1 base, with 6 bases between the two germline ends. The CDR3 has 13 residues. The DNA of the CDR3 is TGTGCCAGCAGTTTCAACAGCCAAGAGACCCAGTACTTC. It yields the protein CASSFNSQETQYF.

This sequence joins TRBV4-1 and TRBJ2-7, with 9 bases fitting TRBD1. Germline V gives CDR1 MGHRA, CDR2 YSYEKL. The CDR3 consists of 15 residues. With 4 bases clipped from V and 5 bases from J, the junction kept 9 bases outside the gene matches. This chain's CDR3 is CASSLIGDRADEQYF. Written as DNA, the CDR3 is TGCGCCAGCAGCCTTATCGGGGACAGGGCAGACGAGCAGTACTTC.

CDR3 sequence: CASSIRQGEYTDTQYF. The CDR3 bases are TGTGCCAGCAGTATCCGACAGGGGGAGTACACAGATACGCAGTATTTT. The chain joins TRBV28 to TRBJ2-3; 9 bases are a match to TRBD1. With 5 bases clipped from V and 2 bases from J, the junction kept 8 bases outside the gene matches. Germline V gene sequence: CDR1 MDHEN, CDR2 SYDVKM. The CDR3 runs to 16 residues.

Written as DNA, the CDR3 is TGTGCCAGCAGTTCAGGGATCCACGAGCAGTACTTC. Encoded protein: CASSSGIHEQYF. This rearrangement joins TRBV6-5 to TRBJ2-7; weak D call: TRBD1 (5 bases). Trimming took off 4 bases at V and 5 bases at J, with 9 bases between the two ends. The CDR3 is 12 amino acids. Per germline, CDR1 MNHEY and CDR2 SVGAGI.

The rearrangement uses TRBV4-1 and TRBJ1-6; a weak D match, TRBD1 (5 bases). The V and J ends lost 0 bases and 10 bases respectively, with 16 bases between them. This CDR3 is 16 amino acids long. Germline assignment: CDR1 MGHRA and CDR2 YSYEKL. The CDR3 loop reads CASSQERPRSGSPLHF. In DNA, the CDR3 is TGCGCCAGCAGCCAAGAGCGCCCAAGGTCAGGGTCACCCCTCCACTTT.

This chain links TRBV7-2 with TRBJ2-5; 9 bases line up with TRBD1. This CDR3 comprises 16 residues. The germline CDR1 and CDR2 sequences are SGHTA and FQGNSA. V lost 3 bases to trimming and J lost 7 bases; unmatched junction nucleotides: 12. CDR3 in DNA: TGTGCCAGCAGCTTGACGGGGACAGGGAATGGCGCGACCCAGTACTTC. Translation: CASSLTGTGNGATQYF.

This chain links TRBV4-1 with TRBJ1-1; no clear D. The germline V gene encodes CDR1 MGHRA and CDR2 YSYEKL. The CDR3 length is 15 residues. V was pared by 4 bases and J by 4 bases, with 16 bases between. CDR3 bases: TGCGCCAGCAGCCGTTCACAGACACCCGGCACTGAAGCTTTCTTT. This codes for CASSRSQTPGTEAFF.

This sequence joins TRBV18 and TRBJ2-3; D not resolved. The CDR3 is made up of 16 amino acids. The germline V and J ends were trimmed by 0 bases and 5 bases, with 15 bases remaining between them. CDR1 is KGHSH and CDR2 is LQKENI in the germline V gene. DNA of the CDR3: TGTGCCAGCTCACCACCCGACACCTACGCACGAGATACGCAGTATTTT. It encodes CASSPPDTYARDTQYF.

This clone was seen once. The rearrangement joins TRBV4-1 to TRBJ2-3, with 8 bases aligning to TRBD1. CDR1 MGHRA and CDR2 YSYEKL come from the germline V gene. Germline trimming cut 1 base from V and 6 bases from J; bases unmatched to any gene: 12. The CDR3 is made up of 17 amino acids. CDR3 protein: CASSQGPWARGHDTQYF. The CDR3 DNA reads as TGCGCCAGCAGCCAAGGCCCTTGGGCCAGGGGGCATGATACGCAGTATTTT.